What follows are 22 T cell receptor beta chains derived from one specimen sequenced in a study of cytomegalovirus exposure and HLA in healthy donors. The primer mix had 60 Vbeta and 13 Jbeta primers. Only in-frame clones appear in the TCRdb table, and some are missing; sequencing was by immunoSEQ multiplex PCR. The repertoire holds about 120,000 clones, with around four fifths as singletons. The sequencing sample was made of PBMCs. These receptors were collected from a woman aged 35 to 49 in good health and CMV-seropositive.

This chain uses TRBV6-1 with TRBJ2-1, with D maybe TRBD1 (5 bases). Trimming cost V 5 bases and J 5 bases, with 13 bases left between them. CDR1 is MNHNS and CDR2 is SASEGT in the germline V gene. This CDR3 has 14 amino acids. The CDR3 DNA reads TGTGCCAGCAGTCAGGGTTACCTTGACAATGAGCAGTTCTTC. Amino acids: CASSQGYLDNEQFF.

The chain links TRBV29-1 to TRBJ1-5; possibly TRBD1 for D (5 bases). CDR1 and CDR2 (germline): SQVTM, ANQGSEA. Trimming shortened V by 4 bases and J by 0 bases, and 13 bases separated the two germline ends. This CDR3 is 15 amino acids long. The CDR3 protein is CSVVPGSDSNQPQHF. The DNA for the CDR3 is TGCAGCGTTGTCCCAGGGTCAGATAGCAATCAGCCCCAGCATTTT.

CDR3 amino acids: CASSQDPRQSYEQYF. CDR3 sequence (DNA): TGCGCCAGCAGCCAAGATCCCAGGCAGTCCTACGAGCAGTACTTC. The gene calls are TRBV4-1 and TRBJ2-7, with no clear D. V was cut by 0 bases and J by 1 base, with 10 bases left in between. This CDR3 contains 15 residues. Germline CDR1 reads MGHRA; CDR2 reads YSYEKL.

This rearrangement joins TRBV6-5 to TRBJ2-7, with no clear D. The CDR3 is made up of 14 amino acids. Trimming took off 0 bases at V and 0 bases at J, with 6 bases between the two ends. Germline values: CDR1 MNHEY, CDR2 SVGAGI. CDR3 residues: CASSYSTSSYEQYF. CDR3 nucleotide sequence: TGTGCCAGCAGTTACTCGACAAGCTCCTACGAGCAGTACTTC.

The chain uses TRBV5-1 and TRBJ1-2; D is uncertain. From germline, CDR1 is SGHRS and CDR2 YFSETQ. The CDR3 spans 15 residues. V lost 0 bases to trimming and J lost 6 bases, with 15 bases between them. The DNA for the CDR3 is TGCGCCAGCAGCTTGGAAAGGTCAGAGGGTAATGGCTACACCTTC. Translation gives CASSLERSEGNGYTF.

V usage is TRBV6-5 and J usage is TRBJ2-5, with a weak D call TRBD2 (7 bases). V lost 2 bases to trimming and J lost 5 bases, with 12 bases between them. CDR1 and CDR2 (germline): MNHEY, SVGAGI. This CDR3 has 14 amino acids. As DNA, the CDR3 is TGTGCCAGCAGTTACCGGACTAGGGGGGAGACCCAGTACTTC. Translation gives CASSYRTRGETQYF.

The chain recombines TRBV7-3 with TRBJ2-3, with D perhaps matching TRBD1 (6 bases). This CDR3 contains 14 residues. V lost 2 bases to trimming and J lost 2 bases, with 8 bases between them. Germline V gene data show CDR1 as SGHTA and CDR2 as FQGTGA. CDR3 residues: CASSLRDNTDTQYF. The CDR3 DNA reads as TGTGCCAGCAGCTTACGGGACAACACAGATACGCAGTATTTT.

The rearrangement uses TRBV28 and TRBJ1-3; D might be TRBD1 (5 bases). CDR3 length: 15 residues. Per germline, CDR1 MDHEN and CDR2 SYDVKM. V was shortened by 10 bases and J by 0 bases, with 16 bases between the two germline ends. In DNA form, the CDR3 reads TGTGCCACCCGTCCAACAGGTAGCTCTGGAAACACCATATATTTT. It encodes CATRPTGSSGNTIYF.

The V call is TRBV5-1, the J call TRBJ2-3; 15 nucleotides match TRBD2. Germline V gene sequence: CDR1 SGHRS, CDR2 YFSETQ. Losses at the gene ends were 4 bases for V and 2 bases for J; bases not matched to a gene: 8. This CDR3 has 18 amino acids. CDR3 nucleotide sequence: TGCGCCAGCAGCGTAGGGACTAGCGGGAGGCCCGACACAGATACGCAGTATTTT. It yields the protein CASSVGTSGRPDTDTQYF.

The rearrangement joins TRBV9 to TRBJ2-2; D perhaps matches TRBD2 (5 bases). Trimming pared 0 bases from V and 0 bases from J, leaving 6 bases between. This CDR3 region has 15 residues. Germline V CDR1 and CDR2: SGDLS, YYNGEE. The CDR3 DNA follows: TGTGCCAGCAGCGTAGATAGCGCGAACACCGGGGAGCTGTTTTTT. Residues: CASSVDSANTGELFF.

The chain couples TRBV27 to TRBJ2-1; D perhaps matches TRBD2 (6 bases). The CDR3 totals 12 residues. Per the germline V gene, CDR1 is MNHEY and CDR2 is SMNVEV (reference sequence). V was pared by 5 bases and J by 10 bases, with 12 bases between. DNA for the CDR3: TGTGCCAGCAGTGGGGGGTGGGGGGAGCAGTTCTTC. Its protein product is CASSGGWGEQFF.

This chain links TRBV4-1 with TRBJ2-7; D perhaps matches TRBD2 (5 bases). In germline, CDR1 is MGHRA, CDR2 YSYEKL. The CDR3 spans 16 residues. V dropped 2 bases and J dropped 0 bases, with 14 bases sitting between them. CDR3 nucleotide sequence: TGCGCCAGCAGCCAAATACCCCGAGGGATCTCCTACGAGCAGTACTTC. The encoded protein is CASSQIPRGISYEQYF.

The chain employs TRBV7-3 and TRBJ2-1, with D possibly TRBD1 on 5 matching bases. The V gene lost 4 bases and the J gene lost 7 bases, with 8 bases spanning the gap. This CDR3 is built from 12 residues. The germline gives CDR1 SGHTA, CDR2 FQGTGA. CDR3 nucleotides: TGTGCCAGCAGCTCTAGGGGTAATGAGCAGTTCTTC. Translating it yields CASSSRGNEQFF.

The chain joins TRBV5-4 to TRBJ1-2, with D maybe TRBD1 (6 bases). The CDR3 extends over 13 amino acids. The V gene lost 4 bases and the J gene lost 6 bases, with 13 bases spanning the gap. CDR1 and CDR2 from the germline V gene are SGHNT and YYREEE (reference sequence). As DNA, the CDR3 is TGTGCCAGCAGCAGCCGGGACACCAATGGCTACACCTTC. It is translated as CASSSRDTNGYTF.

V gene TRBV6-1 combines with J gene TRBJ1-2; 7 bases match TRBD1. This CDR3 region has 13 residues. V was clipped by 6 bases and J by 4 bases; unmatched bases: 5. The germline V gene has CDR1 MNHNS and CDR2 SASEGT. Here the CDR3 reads CASRRDSSYGYTF. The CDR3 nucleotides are TGTGCCAGCAGGAGGGACAGCAGCTATGGCTACACCTTC.

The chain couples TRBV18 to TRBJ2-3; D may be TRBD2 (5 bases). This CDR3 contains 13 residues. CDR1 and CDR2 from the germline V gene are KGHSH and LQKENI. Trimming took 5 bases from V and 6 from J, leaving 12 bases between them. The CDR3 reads CASSLRETDTQYF. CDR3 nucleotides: TGTGCCAGCTCATTGAGGGAGACGGATACGCAGTATTTT.

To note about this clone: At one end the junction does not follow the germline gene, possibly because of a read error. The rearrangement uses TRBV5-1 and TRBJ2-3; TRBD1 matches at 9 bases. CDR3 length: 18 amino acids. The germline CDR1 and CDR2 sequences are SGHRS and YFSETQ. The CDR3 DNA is TGCGCCAGCACCTTGCCCTCCTCCGGGACAGGGTCCCAAGATACGCAGTATTTT. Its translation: CASTLPSSGTGSQDTQYF.

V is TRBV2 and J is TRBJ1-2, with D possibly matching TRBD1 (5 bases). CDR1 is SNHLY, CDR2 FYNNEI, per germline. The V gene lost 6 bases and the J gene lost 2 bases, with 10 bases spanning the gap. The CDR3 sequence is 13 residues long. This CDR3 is CASRDTNNYGYTF. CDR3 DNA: TGTGCCAGCAGGGACACAAACAACTATGGCTACACCTTC. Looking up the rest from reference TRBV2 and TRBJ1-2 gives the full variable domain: EPEVTQTPSHQVTQMGQEVILRCVPISNHLYFYWYRQILGQKVEFLVSFYNNEISEKSEIFDDQFSVERPDGSNFTLKIRSTKLEDSAMYFCASRDTNNYGYTFGSGTRLTVV.

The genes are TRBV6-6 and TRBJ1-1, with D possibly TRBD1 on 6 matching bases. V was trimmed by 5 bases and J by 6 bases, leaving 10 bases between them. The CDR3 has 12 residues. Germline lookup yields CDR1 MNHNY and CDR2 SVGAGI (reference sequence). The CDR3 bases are TGTGCCAGCAGTGCACAGGGCTCTGAAGCTTTCTTT. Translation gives CASSAQGSEAFF.

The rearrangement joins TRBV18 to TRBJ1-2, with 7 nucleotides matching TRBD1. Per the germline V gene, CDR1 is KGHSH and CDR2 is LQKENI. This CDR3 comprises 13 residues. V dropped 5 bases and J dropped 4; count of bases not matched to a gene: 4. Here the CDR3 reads CASSSGQVYGYTF. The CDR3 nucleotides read TGTGCCAGCTCATCCGGACAGGTCTATGGCTACACCTTC.

The DNA of the CDR3 is TGTGCCAGCAGCCCCCGGGAGGGCCAAGCAGATACGCAGTATTTT. Translated: CASSPREGQADTQYF. The chain is built from TRBV4-2 and TRBJ2-3; 8 bases align to TRBD2. J lost 4 bases, V lost 4 bases, and 7 bases had no gene match. This CDR3 has 15 residues. The germline V gene encodes CDR1 LGHNA and CDR2 YNFKEQ.

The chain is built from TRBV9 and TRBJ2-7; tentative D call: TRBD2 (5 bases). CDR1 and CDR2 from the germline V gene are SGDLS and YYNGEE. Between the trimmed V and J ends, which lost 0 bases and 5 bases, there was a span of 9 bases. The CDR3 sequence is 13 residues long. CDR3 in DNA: TGTGCCAGCAGCGTAGCCGGGAACCACGAGCAGTACTTC. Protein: CASSVAGNHEQYF.